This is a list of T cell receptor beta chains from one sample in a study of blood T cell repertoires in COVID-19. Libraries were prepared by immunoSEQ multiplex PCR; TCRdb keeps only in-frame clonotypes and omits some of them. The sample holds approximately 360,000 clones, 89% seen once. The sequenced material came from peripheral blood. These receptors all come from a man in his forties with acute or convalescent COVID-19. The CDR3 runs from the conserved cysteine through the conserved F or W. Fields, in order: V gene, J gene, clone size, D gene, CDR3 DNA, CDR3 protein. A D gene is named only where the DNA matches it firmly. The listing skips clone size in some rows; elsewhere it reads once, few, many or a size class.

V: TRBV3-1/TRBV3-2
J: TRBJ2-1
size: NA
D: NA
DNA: TGTGCCAGCAGCCCCCGCCCGCGAGGGAGTTGGAATGAGCAGTTCTTC
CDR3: CASSPRPRGSWNEQFF

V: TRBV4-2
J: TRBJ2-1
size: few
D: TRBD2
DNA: TGTGCCAGCAGCCGGATAGCGGGAGGAGGCGACTCCTACAATGAGCAGTTCTTC
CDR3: CASSRIAGGGDSYNEQFF

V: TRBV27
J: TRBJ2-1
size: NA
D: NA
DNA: TGTGCCAGCAGTTTCGACAGATACAATGAGCAGTTCTTC
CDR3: CASSFDRYNEQFF

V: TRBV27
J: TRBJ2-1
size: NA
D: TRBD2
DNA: TGTGCCAGCAGTTTCGGGAGGACGGAGCAGTTCTTC
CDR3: CASSFGRTEQFF

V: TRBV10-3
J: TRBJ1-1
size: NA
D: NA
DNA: TGTGCCATCAGTGAGTCGGCAGGGCGTGAAGCTTTCTTT
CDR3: CAISESAGREAFF

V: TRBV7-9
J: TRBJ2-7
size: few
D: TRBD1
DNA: TGTGCCAGCAGCCGGACAGGAAATGACTACGAGCAGTACTTC
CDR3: CASSRTGNDYEQYF

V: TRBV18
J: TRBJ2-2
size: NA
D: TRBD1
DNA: TGTGCCAGCTCACCTGTGGGACAGGGAGGCACCGGGGAGCTGTTTTTT
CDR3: CASSPVGQGGTGELFF

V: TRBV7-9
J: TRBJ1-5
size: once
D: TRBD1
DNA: TGTGCCAGCAGCTACGCTTCCTATAGACAGGGGCCCGTAGAGCCCCAGCATTTT
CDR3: CASSYASYRQGPVEPQHF

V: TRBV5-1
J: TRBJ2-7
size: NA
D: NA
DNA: TGCGCCAGCAGAGATCCAGTTTCCTACGAGCAGTACTTC
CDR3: CASRDPVSYEQYF

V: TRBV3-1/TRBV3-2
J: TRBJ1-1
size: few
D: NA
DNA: TGTGCCAGCAGCCACCCTAACACTGAAGCTTTCTTT
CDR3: CASSHPNTEAFF

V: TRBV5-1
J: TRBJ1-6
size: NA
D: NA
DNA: TGCGCCAGCAGCGGGAACAGGGAGAATTCACCCCTCCACTTT
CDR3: CASSGNRENSPLHF

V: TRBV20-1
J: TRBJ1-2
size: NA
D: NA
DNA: TGCAGTGGAACAGACTATGGCTACACCTTC
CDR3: CSGTDYGYTF

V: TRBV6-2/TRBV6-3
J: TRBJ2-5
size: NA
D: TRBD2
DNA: TGTGCCAGCAGACCTACCGGGACTAGCGGACTAGAGACCCAGTACTTC
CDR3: CASRPTGTSGLETQYF

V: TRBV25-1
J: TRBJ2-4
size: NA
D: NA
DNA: TGTGCCAGCAAAAGAGGGGGTTCCGACCCACGAAACATTCAGTACTTC
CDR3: CASKRGGSDPRNIQYF

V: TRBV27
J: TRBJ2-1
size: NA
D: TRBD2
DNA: TGTGCCAGCAGTCTATTAGCGGGTAGCTCCTACAATGAGCAGTTCTTC
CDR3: CASSLLAGSSYNEQFF

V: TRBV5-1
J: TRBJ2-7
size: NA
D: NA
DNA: TGCGCCAGCACCGGTGATACCACTGGAGTCGAGCAGTACTTC
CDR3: CASTGDTTGVEQYF

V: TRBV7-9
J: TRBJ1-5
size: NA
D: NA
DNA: TGTGCCAGCAGCCCCGCCGGGGGGCATCAGCCCCAGCATTTT
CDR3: CASSPAGGHQPQHF

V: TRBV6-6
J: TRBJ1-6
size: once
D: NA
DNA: TGTGCCAGCAGTTATGGCCCGGGAGAACCCCTCCACTTT
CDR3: CASSYGPGEPLHF

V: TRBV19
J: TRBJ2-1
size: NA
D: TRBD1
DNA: TGTGCCAGTAGTATCCCCGGGACAGGGGTGAATGAGCAGTTCTTC
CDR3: CASSIPGTGVNEQFF

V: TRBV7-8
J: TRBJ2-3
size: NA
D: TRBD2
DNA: TGTGCCAGCAGTCTCGGGGGGAGGCGAGATACGCAGTATTTT
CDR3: CASSLGGRRDTQYF

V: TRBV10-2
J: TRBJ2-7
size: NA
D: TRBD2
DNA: TGCGCCAGCAGTGGAGAGCGGGGGAGCTCCTACGAGCAGTACTTC
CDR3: CASSGERGSSYEQYF

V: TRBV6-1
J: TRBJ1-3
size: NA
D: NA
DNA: TGTGCCAGCAGTGATGGAGTTATGGGCACCATATATTTT
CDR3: CASSDGVMGTIYF

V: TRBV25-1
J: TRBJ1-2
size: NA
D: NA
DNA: TGTGCCAGCAGTGAAAAAGGGGCCGGCTACACCTTC
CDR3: CASSEKGAGYTF

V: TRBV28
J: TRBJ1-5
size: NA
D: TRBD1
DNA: TGTGCCAGCAGGCGGGACAGTTCCACTCAGCCCCAGCATTTT
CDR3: CASRRDSSTQPQHF

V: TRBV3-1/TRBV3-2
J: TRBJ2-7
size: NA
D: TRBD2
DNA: TGTGCCAGCAGCCAAGGAACTAGCGGGAGGGTCTACGAGCAGTACTTC
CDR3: CASSQGTSGRVYEQYF